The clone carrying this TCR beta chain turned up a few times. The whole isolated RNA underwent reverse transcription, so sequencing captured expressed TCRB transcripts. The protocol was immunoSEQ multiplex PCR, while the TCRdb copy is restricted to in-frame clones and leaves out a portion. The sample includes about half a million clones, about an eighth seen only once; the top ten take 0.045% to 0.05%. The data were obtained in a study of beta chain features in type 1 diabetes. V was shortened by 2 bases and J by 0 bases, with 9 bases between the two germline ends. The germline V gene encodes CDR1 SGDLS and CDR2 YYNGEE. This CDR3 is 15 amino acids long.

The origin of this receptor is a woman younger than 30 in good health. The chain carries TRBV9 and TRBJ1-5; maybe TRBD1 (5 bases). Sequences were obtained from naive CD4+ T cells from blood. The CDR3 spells CASSVDSYSNQPQHF. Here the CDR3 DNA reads TGTGCCAGCAGCGTCGACAGTTATAGCAATCAGCCCCAGCATTTT.